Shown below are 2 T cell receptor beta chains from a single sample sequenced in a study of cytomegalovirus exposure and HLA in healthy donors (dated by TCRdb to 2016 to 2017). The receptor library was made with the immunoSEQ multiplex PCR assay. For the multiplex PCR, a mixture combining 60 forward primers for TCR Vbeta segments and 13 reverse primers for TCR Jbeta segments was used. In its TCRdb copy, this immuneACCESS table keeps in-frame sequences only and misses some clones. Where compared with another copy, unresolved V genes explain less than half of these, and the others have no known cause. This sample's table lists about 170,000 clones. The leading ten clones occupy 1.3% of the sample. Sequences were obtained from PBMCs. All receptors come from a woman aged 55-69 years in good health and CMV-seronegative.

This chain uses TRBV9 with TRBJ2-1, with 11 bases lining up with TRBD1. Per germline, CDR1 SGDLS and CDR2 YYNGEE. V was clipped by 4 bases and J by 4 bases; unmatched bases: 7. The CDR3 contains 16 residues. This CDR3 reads CASSLGQGAPYNEQFF. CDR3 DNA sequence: TGTGCCAGCAGCTTAGGACAGGGGGCCCCTTACAATGAGCAGTTCTTC.

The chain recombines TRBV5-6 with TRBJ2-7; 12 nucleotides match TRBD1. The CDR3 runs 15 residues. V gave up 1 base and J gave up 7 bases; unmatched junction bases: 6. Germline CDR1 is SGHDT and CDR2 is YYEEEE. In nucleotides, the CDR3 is TGTGCCAGCAGCTTGCTCCGGGACAGGGGGCGGGAGCAGTACTTC. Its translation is CASSLLRDRGREQYF.